These T cell receptor beta chains were read from a single sample in a study of shared clonotypes between healthy human individuals. Sequencing used immunoSEQ multiplex PCR; TCRdb keeps in-frame clones, though not all of them. Here the sample spans approximately 2,000,000 clones, approximately 90% being singletons. Sample: naive CD4+ T cells from PBMCs. These receptors all stem from a young man in good health. Some clones in this sample may be carry-over from other donors' samples. CDR3s include the opening cysteine and the closing phenylalanine or tryptophan. Fields, in order: D gene, clone size, V gene, J gene, CDR3 protein, CDR3 DNA. D genes are given only for firm matches. Clone size, where shown, is once, few, many, or a class for clones that have expanded.

d_call: .; clone_size: .; v_call: TRBV30; j_call: TRBJ1-5; cdr3_aa: CAWSAGSNQPQHF; cdr3_nt: TGTGCCTGGAGTGCTGGGAGCAATCAGCCCCAGCATTTT
d_call: .; clone_size: .; v_call: TRBV6-5; j_call: TRBJ2-5; cdr3_aa: CASSYSGSLETQYF; cdr3_nt: TGTGCCAGCAGTTACTCAGGGTCGCTAGAGACCCAGTACTTC
d_call: .; clone_size: .; v_call: TRBV4-1; j_call: TRBJ2-4; cdr3_aa: CASSQDQGGDKGF; cdr3_nt: TGCGCCAGCAGCCAAGACCAGGGTGGGGATAAGGGCTTC
d_call: TRBD1; clone_size: .; v_call: TRBV5-1; j_call: TRBJ2-7; cdr3_aa: CASSTTGTAEHEQYF; cdr3_nt: TGCGCCAGCAGCACTACCGGGACAGCTGAGCACGAGCAGTACTTC
d_call: .; clone_size: .; v_call: TRBV5-1; j_call: TRBJ1-4; cdr3_aa: CASSLTVEEKLFF; cdr3_nt: TGCGCCAGCAGCTTGACAGTCGAAGAAAAACTGTTTTTT
d_call: .; clone_size: .; v_call: TRBV4-3; j_call: TRBJ2-5; cdr3_aa: CASSQVIRTDQSRETQYF; cdr3_nt: TGCGCCAGCAGCCAAGTGATTCGGACAGACCAATCGAGGGAGACCCAGTACTTC
d_call: .; clone_size: .; v_call: TRBV7-9; j_call: TRBJ2-3; cdr3_aa: CASSLGLAGDTQYF; cdr3_nt: TGTGCCAGCAGCCTTGGTTTAGCCGGAGATACGCAGTATTTT
d_call: .; clone_size: .; v_call: TRBV28; j_call: TRBJ1-1; cdr3_aa: CVSRDPGEAFF; cdr3_nt: TGTGTCAGCAGGGACCCGGGTGAAGCTTTCTTT
d_call: .; clone_size: .; v_call: TRBV14; j_call: TRBJ2-7; cdr3_aa: CASSHQGWSGEQYF; cdr3_nt: TGTGCCAGCAGCCATCAGGGGTGGTCCGGCGAGCAGTACTTC
d_call: .; clone_size: .; v_call: TRBV21-1; j_call: TRBJ2-7; cdr3_aa: CASSKADSDSYEQYF; cdr3_nt: TGTGCCAGCAGCAAAGCCGATTCGGACAGCTACGAGCAGTACTTC
d_call: .; clone_size: .; v_call: TRBV5-1; j_call: TRBJ1-3; cdr3_aa: CASSSDGSSGNTIYF; cdr3_nt: TGCGCCAGCAGTTCAGACGGAAGCTCTGGAAACACCATATATTTT
d_call: .; clone_size: .; v_call: TRBV10-3; j_call: TRBJ1-2; cdr3_aa: CAITSRSGGNGYTF; cdr3_nt: TGTGCCATCACCTCAAGGTCGGGGGGCAATGGCTACACCTTC
d_call: .; clone_size: .; v_call: TRBV6-6; j_call: TRBJ2-2; cdr3_aa: CATRGPANTGELFF; cdr3_nt: TGTGCCACCAGGGGACCCGCGAACACCGGGGAGCTGTTTTTT
d_call: .; clone_size: .; v_call: TRBV7-9; j_call: TRBJ2-1; cdr3_aa: CASSFRTGLSSDEQFF; cdr3_nt: TGTGCCAGCAGCTTTCGAACGGGCCTCTCCAGCGATGAGCAGTTCTTC
d_call: .; clone_size: .; v_call: TRBV7-9; j_call: TRBJ2-2; cdr3_aa: CASSGYTGELFF; cdr3_nt: TGTGCCAGCAGCGGATACACCGGGGAGCTGTTTTTT
d_call: TRBD2; clone_size: once; v_call: TRBV28; j_call: TRBJ2-3; cdr3_aa: CASSFQSGRPTDTQYF; cdr3_nt: TGTGCCAGCAGTTTTCAGAGCGGGAGGCCCACAGATACGCAGTATTTT
d_call: .; clone_size: .; v_call: TRBV7-8; j_call: TRBJ1-1; cdr3_aa: CASSNRDTLNTEAFF; cdr3_nt: TGTGCCAGCAGCAACCGGGACACCCTGAACACTGAAGCTTTCTTT
d_call: .; clone_size: .; v_call: TRBV5-4; j_call: TRBJ2-5; cdr3_aa: CASSPWRGETQYF; cdr3_nt: TGTGCCAGCAGCCCTTGGAGGGGAGAGACCCAGTACTTC
d_call: TRBD2; clone_size: .; v_call: TRBV5-1; j_call: TRBJ2-7; cdr3_aa: CASSLGEIAGGPYEQYF; cdr3_nt: TGCGCCAGCAGCTTGGGCGAAATAGCGGGAGGGCCCTACGAGCAGTACTTC
d_call: .; clone_size: .; v_call: TRBV10-2; j_call: TRBJ1-1; cdr3_aa: CASRASETEAFF; cdr3_nt: TGCGCCAGCAGGGCGTCTGAGACTGAAGCTTTCTTT
d_call: .; clone_size: .; v_call: TRBV27; j_call: TRBJ2-1; cdr3_aa: CASRPSPSGYSYNEQFF; cdr3_nt: TGTGCCAGCAGGCCCTCCCCCTCGGGCTATTCCTACAATGAGCAGTTCTTC
d_call: TRBD1; clone_size: .; v_call: TRBV27; j_call: TRBJ1-4; cdr3_aa: CASSRSGTGREKLFF; cdr3_nt: TGTGCCAGCAGTCGATCCGGGACAGGGCGTGAAAAACTGTTTTTT
d_call: .; clone_size: once; v_call: TRBV9; j_call: TRBJ2-1; cdr3_aa: CASSGALDSYNEQFF; cdr3_nt: TGTGCCAGCAGCGGAGCCCTCGACTCCTACAATGAGCAGTTCTTC
d_call: TRBD1; clone_size: .; v_call: TRBV5-1; j_call: TRBJ2-3; cdr3_aa: CASGTGSTDTQYF; cdr3_nt: TGCGCCAGCGGGACAGGGAGCACAGATACGCAGTATTTT
d_call: .; clone_size: .; v_call: TRBV28; j_call: TRBJ2-7; cdr3_aa: CASSPPRLAGSYEQYF; cdr3_nt: TGTGCCAGCAGCCCCCCAAGGCTGGCGGGTTCCTACGAGCAGTACTTC
d_call: TRBD1; clone_size: .; v_call: TRBV18; j_call: TRBJ2-1; cdr3_aa: CASSPGQGAKEQFF; cdr3_nt: TGTGCCAGCTCACCAGGACAGGGGGCGAAGGAGCAGTTCTTC
d_call: TRBD1; clone_size: .; v_call: TRBV19; j_call: TRBJ2-1; cdr3_aa: CASSIDQNRGDEQFF; cdr3_nt: TGTGCCAGTAGTATAGATCAAAACAGGGGGGATGAGCAGTTCTTC
d_call: TRBD1; clone_size: .; v_call: TRBV5-1; j_call: TRBJ1-2; cdr3_aa: CASSAPETGRDGYTF; cdr3_nt: TGCGCCAGCAGCGCCCCGGAGACAGGGCGAGATGGCTACACCTTC
d_call: .; clone_size: .; v_call: TRBV23-1; j_call: TRBJ1-1; cdr3_aa: CASSQSPVQGTEAFF; cdr3_nt: TGCGCCAGCAGTCAATCGCCGGTACAGGGCACTGAAGCTTTCTTT